The following is a T cell receptor (beta chain) sequence with its context. Its antigen is not identified. Data came from immunoSEQ multiplex PCR; TCRdb stores just in-frame clones and leaves some out. The sample holds 25,000 to 30,000 clones, roughly 86% seen once. This specimen belongs to a study of PD-L1 blockade in urothelial cancer. Study in general: The patients had undergone anywhere from 0 to 3 prior chemotherapy regimens. Peripheral blood specimens exhibited a median yield of about 150,000 T cells. Study-level findings and limits: At the 3-week point, tumor-associated blood clones expanded more in durable-benefit patients.

The CDR3 has 15 amino acids. CDR1 and CDR2 (germline): MGHRA, YSYEKL. V dropped 4 bases and J dropped 9 bases, with 19 bases sitting between them. The sequence derives from a man aged 45-60 years with urothelial cancer. This chain joins TRBV4-1 and TRBJ2-1; D perhaps matches TRBD2 (7 bases). The sequencing used PBMCs, collected around atezolizumab (anti-PD-L1) treatment. The CDR3 spells CASSREGGGRLEQFF. The CDR3 coding sequence is TGCGCCAGCAGCCGGGAGGGGGGGGGCCGGCTTGAGCAGTTCTTC.